The text below deals with one T cell receptor (beta chain). J was trimmed by 3 bases and V by 3 bases; bases with no gene match: 1. CDR1 is SGHVS, CDR2 FQNEAQ, per germline. The CDR3 is 15 amino acids. This entry is derived from a study of blood T cell repertoires in COVID-19. Some clones are missing from TCRdb's copy, which holds only in-frame ones; the method was immunoSEQ multiplex PCR. The sample has 25,000 to 30,000 clones, 85% to 90% seen once; the top ten hold roughly 7.6%. Sequenced sample: peripheral blood. The gene calls are TRBV7-8 and TRBJ2-1, with TRBD2 matching 11 bases. The sequence was collected from a human donor in a cohort sampled during active COVID-19. In DNA, the CDR3 is TGTGCCAGCAGCTTGACTAGCGGGAACTACAATGAGCAGTTCTTC. Translating gives CASSLTSGNYNEQFF.